This T cell receptor beta chain is from a study of OX40 agonist ivuxolimab in advanced cancers. Overall study findings and caveats: In general, CD8+ T cells held more expanded clones than CD4+ did, on average. Relatively little clonal expansion, among the lowest observed, appeared in partial responders at 0.1-3.0 mg/kg.

There are 12 residues in the CDR3. Trimming took off 1 base at V and 4 bases at J, with 2 bases between the two ends. The germline V gene encodes CDR1 SGDLS and CDR2 YYNGEE. Assay: immunoSEQ multiplex PCR; the TCRdb copy retains only in-frame clones and omits some. The data hold around 43,000 clones, with approximately 86% observed a single time. Concerning this clone itself: Its target is not known.

This TCR was recovered from an adult with an advanced solid tumor such as melanoma, head and neck, liver or kidney cancer. Sequences were derived from CD4+ or CD8+ T cells sorted from blood, sampled in a trial of the OX40 agonist ivuxolimab. The genes are TRBV9 and TRBJ2-2; no clear D. The CDR3 protein is CASSVSTGELFF. CDR3 DNA: TGTGCCAGCAGCGTATCCACCGGGGAGCTGTTTTTT.